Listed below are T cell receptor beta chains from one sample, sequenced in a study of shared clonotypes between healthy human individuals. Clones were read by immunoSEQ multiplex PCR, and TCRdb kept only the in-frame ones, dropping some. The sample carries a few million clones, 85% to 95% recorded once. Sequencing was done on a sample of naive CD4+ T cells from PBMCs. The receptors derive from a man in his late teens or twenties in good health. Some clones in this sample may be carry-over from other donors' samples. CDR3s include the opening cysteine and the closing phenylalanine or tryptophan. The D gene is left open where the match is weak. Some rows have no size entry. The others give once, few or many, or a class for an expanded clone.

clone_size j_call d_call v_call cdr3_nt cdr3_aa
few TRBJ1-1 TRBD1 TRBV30 TGTGCCTGGAGAAAATCAGGGGGGAAGAACACTGAAGCTTTCTTT CAWRKSGGKNTEAFF
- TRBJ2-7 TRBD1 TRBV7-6 TGTGCCAGCAGCTTAACAGGGGAAGGCGGCGAGCAGTACTTC CASSLTGEGGEQYF
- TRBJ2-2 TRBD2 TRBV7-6 TGTGCCAGCAGCTTGTCGGCTAGCGGGAGCTCGGGGACCGGGGAGCTGTTTTTT CASSLSASGSSGTGELFF
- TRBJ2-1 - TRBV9 TGTGCCAGCAGCTTGGGGCCTGCCGATGAGCAGTTCTTC CASSLGPADEQFF
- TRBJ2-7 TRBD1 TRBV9 TGTGCCAGCAGCCCCCAGGGGGCAGGGGTCTACGAGCAGTACTTC CASSPQGAGVYEQYF
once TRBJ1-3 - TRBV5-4 TGTGCCAGCAGCCGGGTGGGATCTCCTGGAAACACCATATATTTT CASSRVGSPGNTIYF
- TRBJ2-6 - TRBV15 TGTGCCACCAGCAGAGATTTGGCTGGGGCCAACGTCCTGACTTTC CATSRDLAGANVLTF
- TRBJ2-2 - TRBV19 TGTGCCAGTAGTAAGGGCTCCTGGAACACCGGGGAGCTGTTTTTT CASSKGSWNTGELFF
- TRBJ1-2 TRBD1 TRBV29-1 TGCAGCGTCCCTAGACAGGGCTTCTATGGCTACACCTTC CSVPRQGFYGYTF
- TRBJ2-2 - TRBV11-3 TGTGCCAGCAGCTTAGGCGGGGCCGGGGAGCTGTTTTTT CASSLGGAGELFF
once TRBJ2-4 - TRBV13 TGTGCCAGCAGCTTAGGGAGCATACTAGCCAAAAACATTCAGTACTTC CASSLGSILAKNIQYF
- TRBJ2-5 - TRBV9 TGTGCCAGCAGCGTAGTTGAGACCCAGTACTTC CASSVVETQYF
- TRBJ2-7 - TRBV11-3 TGTGCCAGCAGCCCAGGTGGCGGAAACTACGAGCAGTACTTC CASSPGGGNYEQYF
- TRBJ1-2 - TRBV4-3 TGCGCCAGCAGCCAAGATTTAGCGGGTCCTGATGGCTACACCTTC CASSQDLAGPDGYTF
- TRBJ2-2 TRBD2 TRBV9 TGTGCCAGCAGCATCGGGACTAGCGTGGACGGGGAGCTGTTTTTT CASSIGTSVDGELFF
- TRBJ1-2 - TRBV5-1 TGCGCCAGCAGCTTGGTGGGGACGTCATATGGCTACACCTTC CASSLVGTSYGYTF
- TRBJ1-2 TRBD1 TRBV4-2 TGTGCCAGCAGCCAAGGGACAGGGCAAAGCTATGGCTACACCTTC CASSQGTGQSYGYTF
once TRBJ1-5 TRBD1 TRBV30 TGTGCCTGGAGAGAGGGGGCAGGGAGACAACAGCCCCAGCATTTT CAWREGAGRQQPQHF
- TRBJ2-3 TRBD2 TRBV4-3 TGCGCCAGCAGCCAACAGGGACTAGCGGGAGGTAGTGCTAGCACAGATACGCAGTATTTT CASSQQGLAGGSASTDTQYF
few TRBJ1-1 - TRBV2 TGTGCCAGCACCAGGACAGTGAACACTGAAGCTTTCTTT CASTRTVNTEAFF
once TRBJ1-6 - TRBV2 TGTGCCAGCAGTGAATTGGGGTACGGTTCACCCCTCCACTTT CASSELGYGSPLHF
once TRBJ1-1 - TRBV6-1 TGTGCCAGCACCCTGGACAGGAACACTGAAGCTTTCTTT CASTLDRNTEAFF